This T cell receptor (beta chain) was observed in a study of lung T cells in sarcoidosis with Löfgren's syndrome. This CDR3 contains 17 residues. Deletions cut 2 bases from V and 0 bases from J, with 14 bases between. To note about this clonotype: Antigen: not known.

General study points: TRAV12-1 and TRBV2 were reportedly most expanded in Löfgren's patients. Shared TRAV12-1 and TRBV2 CDR3 motifs across Löfgren's syndrome patients reportedly suggested public CD4+ TCRs.

One entry per CDR3 protein results from TCRdb running MiXCR on the reads. The sample lists tens of thousands of distinct CDR3 sequences; 21% were seen once. Sequencing was performed on CD4+ T cells from PBMCs. The V and J genes are TRBV12-3 or TRBV12-4 and TRBJ1-3, with a possible D match to TRBD1 (5 bases). The TCR comes from a human donor with sarcoidosis (Löfgren's syndrome or another form), or a control subject (not recorded which). The CDR3 reads CASSLWGLGGSGNTIYF. The CDR3 DNA sequence: TGTGCCAGCAGTTTATGGGGCCTTGGAGGCTCTGGAAACACCATATATTTT.